The entry that follows covers one T cell receptor beta chain sequence. Its target is not known. Germline assignment: CDR1 GTSNPN and CDR2 SVGIG (reference sequence). The CDR3 sequence is 14 residues long. The V end was cut by 8 bases, the J end by 4 bases, with 20 bases between. This sample is drawn from a study of pediatric ulcerative colitis. Notes on the study in general: This repertoire reflects total lymphocytes rather than subpopulations like regulatory T cells. A couple of patients' blood samples yielded substantially fewer templates.

During colonoscopy, one to two rectal pinch biopsies were collected. Before the diagnostic colonoscopy, ulcerative colitis patients were free of immunosuppressive medication. The survey-level immunoSEQ assay was used. Generated by immunoSEQ multiplex PCR, the TCRdb table keeps only in-frame clones and is missing some. The sample lists fewer than 30,000 clones, roughly 70% seen once, with over 6.5% in the top ten. The receptor was isolated from a boy aged 5 to 17 with severe ulcerative colitis. The chain links TRBV30 to TRBJ1-1; the D gene is possibly TRBD1 (5 bases). The source material was gut tissue. The DNA for the CDR3 is TGTGCCCGGGGGGGTGGGACTGGAGTCACTGAAGCTTTCTTT. Translation gives CARGGGTGVTEAFF.